This T cell receptor beta chain was recorded in a study of cytomegalovirus exposure and HLA in healthy donors. The length of the CDR3 is 14 residues. V was trimmed by 1 base and J by 4 bases, leaving 11 bases between them. Germline assignment: CDR1 SQVTM and CDR2 ANQGSEA. Primers: 60 Vbeta forward and 13 Jbeta reverse. Produced via immunoSEQ multiplex PCR; TCRdb's table is partial and in-frame only. Of around 87,000 clones in the sample, more than 70% were seen once. The V and J genes are TRBV29-1 and TRBJ1-3; D remains ambiguous. This receptor was obtained from a man in his forties or fifties in good health and CMV-seronegative. Sequenced material: PBMCs. The CDR3 DNA sequence: TGCAGCGTTGAAGGGAACCGACTCGGAAACACCATATATTTT. This translates into CSVEGNRLGNTIYF.